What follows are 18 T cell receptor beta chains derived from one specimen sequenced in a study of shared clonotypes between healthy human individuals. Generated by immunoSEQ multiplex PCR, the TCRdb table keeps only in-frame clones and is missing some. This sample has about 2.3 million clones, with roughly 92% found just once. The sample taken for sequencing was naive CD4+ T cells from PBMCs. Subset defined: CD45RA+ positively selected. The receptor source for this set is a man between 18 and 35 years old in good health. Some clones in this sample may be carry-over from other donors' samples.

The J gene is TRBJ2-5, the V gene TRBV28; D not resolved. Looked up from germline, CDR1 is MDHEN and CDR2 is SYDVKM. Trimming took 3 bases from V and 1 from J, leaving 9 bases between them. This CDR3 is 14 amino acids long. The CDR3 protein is CASSFLGTQETQYF. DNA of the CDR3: TGTGCCAGCAGTTTCTTGGGCACCCAAGAGACCCAGTACTTC. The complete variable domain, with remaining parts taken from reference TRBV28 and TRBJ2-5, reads DVKVTQSSRYLVKRTGEKVFLECVQDMDHENMFWYRQDPGLGLRLIYFSYDVKMKEKGDIPEGYSVSREKKERFSLILESASTNQTSMYLCASSFLGTQETQYFGPGTRLLVL.

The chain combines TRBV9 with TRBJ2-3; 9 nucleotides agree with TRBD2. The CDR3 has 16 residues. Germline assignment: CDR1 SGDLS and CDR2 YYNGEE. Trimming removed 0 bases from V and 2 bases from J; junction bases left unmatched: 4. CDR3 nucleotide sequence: TGTGCCAGCAGCGTAGTGCGGGAGGGCCCCACAGATACGCAGTATTTT. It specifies CASSVVREGPTDTQYF. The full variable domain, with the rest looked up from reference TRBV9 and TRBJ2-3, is DSGVTQTPKHLITATGQRVTLRCSPRSGDLSVYWYQQSLDQGLQFLIQYYNGEERAKGNILERFSAQQFPDLHSELNLSSLELGDSALYFCASSVVREGPTDTQYFGPGTRLTVL.

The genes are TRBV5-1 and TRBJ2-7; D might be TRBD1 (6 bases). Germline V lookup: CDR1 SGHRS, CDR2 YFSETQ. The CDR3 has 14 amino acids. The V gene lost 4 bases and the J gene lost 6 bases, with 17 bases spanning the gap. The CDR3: CASSQEGVLSEQYF. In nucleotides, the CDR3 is TGCGCCAGCAGCCAAGAGGGGGTATTAAGCGAGCAGTACTTC.

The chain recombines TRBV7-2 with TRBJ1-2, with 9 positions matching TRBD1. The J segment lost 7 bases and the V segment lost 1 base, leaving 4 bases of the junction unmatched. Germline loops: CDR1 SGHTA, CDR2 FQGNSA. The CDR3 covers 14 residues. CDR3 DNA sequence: TGTGCCAGCAGCTTAGAAGGGACAGGGAGTGGCTACACCTTC. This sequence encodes CASSLEGTGSGYTF.

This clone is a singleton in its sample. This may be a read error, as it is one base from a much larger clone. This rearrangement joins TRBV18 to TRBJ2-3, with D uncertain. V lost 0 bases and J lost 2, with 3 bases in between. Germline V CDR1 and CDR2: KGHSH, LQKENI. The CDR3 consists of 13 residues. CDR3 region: CASSPPITDTQYF. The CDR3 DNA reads TGTGCCAGCTCACCACCGATCACAGATACGCAGTATTTT.

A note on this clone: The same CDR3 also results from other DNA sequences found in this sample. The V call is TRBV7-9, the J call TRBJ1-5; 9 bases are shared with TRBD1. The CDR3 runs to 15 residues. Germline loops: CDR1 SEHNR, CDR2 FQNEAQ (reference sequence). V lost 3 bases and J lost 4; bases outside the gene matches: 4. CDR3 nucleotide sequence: TGTGCCAGCAGCTTCGGGACAGGGTTGAATCAGCCCCAGCATTTT. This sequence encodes CASSFGTGLNQPQHF.

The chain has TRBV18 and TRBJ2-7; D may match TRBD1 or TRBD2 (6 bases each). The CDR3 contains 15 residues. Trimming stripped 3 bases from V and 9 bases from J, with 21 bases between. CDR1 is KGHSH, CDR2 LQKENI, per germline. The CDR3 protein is CASSPPVGGTGTQYF. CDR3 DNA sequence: TGTGCCAGCTCACCTCCCGTGGGGGGCACGGGAACGCAGTACTTC.

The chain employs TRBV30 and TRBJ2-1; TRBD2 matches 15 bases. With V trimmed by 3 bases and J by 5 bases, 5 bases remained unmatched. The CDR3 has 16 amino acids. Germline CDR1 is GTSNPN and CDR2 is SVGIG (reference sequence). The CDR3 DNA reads TGTGCCTGGAGCGGGACTAGCGGGAGGATGGACAATGAGCAGTTCTTC. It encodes CAWSGTSGRMDNEQFF.

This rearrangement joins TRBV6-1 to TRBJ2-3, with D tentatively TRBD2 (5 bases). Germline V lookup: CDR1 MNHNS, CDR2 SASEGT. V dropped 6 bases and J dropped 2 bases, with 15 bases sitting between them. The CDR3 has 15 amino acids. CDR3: CASSQDWGITDTQYF. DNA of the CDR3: TGTGCCAGCAGCCAGGACTGGGGTATCACAGATACGCAGTATTTT.

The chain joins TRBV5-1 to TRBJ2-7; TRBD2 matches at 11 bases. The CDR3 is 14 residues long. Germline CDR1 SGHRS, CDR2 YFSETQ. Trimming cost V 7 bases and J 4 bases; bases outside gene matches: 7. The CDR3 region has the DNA TGCGCCAGCCGTACTACTAGCGGGAGTTACGAGCAGTACTTC. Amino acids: CASRTTSGSYEQYF.

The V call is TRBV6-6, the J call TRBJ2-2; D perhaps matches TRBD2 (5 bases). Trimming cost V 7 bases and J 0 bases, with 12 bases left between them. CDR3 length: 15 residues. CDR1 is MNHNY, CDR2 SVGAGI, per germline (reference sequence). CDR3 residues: CASTAGNANTGELFF. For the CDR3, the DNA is TGTGCCAGCACCGCCGGGAACGCGAACACCGGGGAGCTGTTTTTT.

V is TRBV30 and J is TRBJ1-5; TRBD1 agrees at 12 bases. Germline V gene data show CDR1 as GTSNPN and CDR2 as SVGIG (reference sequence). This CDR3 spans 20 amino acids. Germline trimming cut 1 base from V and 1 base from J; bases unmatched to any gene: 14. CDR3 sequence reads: CAWSGGGQGASVWSNQPQHF. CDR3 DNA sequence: TGTGCCTGGAGTGGAGGGGGACAGGGGGCCAGCGTCTGGAGCAATCAGCCCCAGCATTTT.

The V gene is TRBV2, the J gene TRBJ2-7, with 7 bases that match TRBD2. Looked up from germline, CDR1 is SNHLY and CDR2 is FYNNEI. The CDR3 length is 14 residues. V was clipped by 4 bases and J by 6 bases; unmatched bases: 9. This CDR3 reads CASSVTSALGEQYF. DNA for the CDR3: TGTGCCAGCAGTGTAACTAGCGCCCTGGGCGAGCAGTACTTC.

The DNA of the CDR3 is TGTGCCAGCAGCTCCAGTCCGGGGTTTGCGTTTTTT. Protein product: CASSSSPGFAFF. The V call is TRBV11-1, the J call TRBJ1-4; D not resolved. The CDR3 has 12 amino acids. Trimming left V 4 bases short and J 16 bases short, with 16 bases between. The germline gives CDR1 SGHAT, CDR2 FQDESV (reference sequence).

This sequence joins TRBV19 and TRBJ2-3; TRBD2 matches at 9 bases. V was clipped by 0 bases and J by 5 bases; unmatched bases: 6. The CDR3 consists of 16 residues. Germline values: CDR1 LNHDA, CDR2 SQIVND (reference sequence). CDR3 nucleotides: TGTGCCAGTAGTATAGAAGCGGGGGGAGGAAGAGATACGCAGTATTTT. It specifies CASSIEAGGGRDTQYF. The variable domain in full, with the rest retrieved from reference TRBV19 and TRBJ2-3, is DGGITQSPKYLFRKEGQNVTLSCEQNLNHDAMYWYRQDPGQGLRLIYYSQIVNDFQKGDIAEGYSVSREKKESFPLTVTSAQKNPTAFYLCASSIEAGGGRDTQYFGPGTRLTVL.

The CDR3 spells CASSRSQLAGAGEQFF. The CDR3 DNA sequence: TGCGCCAGCAGCCGAAGTCAGCTAGCGGGAGCTGGTGAGCAGTTCTTC. The V and J genes are TRBV4-1 and TRBJ2-1, with 10 bases fitting TRBD2. Germline lookup yields CDR1 MGHRA and CDR2 YSYEKL. This CDR3 comprises 16 residues. V shed 4 bases and J 9 bases; nucleotides not matched to a gene: 12.

The CDR3 reads CASSFFGANPPPGGHYGYTF. The CDR3 DNA is TGTGCCAGCAGTTTCTTCGGGGCCAACCCCCCCCCGGGGGGCCACTATGGCTACACCTTC. This rearrangement joins TRBV28 to TRBJ1-2; D is possibly TRBD1 (6 bases). The CDR3 extends over 20 amino acids. Germline CDR1 reads MDHEN; CDR2 reads SYDVKM. The V end lost 3 bases, the J end lost 3 bases, and 29 bases lay between the germline ends.

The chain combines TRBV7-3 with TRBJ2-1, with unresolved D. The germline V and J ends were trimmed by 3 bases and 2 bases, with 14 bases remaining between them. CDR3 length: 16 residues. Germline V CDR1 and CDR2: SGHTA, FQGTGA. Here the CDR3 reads CASSLGSTLTYNEQFF. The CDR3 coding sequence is TGTGCCAGCAGCTTGGGCTCAACCCTTACCTACAATGAGCAGTTCTTC.